Below are 22 T cell receptor beta chains sequenced from a single sample in a study of PD-L1 blockade in urothelial cancer. The method was immunoSEQ multiplex PCR; TCRdb's version includes in-frame clones alone and lacks a portion of them. The top ten hold 2.5% to 3% of the sample, which has 25,000 to 30,000 clones, roughly 80% seen once. The time point denotes: peripheral blood 6 weeks after treatment start. The sample was PBMCs, taken around atezolizumab (anti-PD-L1) treatment. The source is a man aged 65 to 85 with urothelial cancer.

The chain is built from TRBV10-3 and TRBJ1-3; a weak D match, TRBD1 (6 bases). V was trimmed by 10 bases and J by 0 bases, leaving 13 bases between them. In germline, CDR1 is ENHRY, CDR2 SYGVKD. The CDR3 has 14 residues. The CDR3 coding sequence is TGTGCCACCTATAGGGGGGGCTCTGGAAACACCATATATTTT. Its protein product is CATYRGGSGNTIYF.

V gene TRBV5-1 combines with J gene TRBJ2-2, with 13 bases identical to TRBD2. Germline values: CDR1 SGHRS, CDR2 YFSETQ. The length of the CDR3 is 15 residues. Trimming took 7 bases from V and 5 from J; bases not matched to a gene: 5. CDR3 amino acids: CASGGLAGSTGELFF. The CDR3 DNA reads as TGCGCCAGCGGGGGACTAGCGGGATCTACCGGGGAGCTGTTTTTT.

V and J are TRBV4-2 and TRBJ1-2; TRBD1 is a possible D gene (6 bases). This CDR3 spans 14 amino acids. With 4 bases removed from V and 8 bases from J, the gap between germline ends came to 17 bases. Germline V CDR1 and CDR2: LGHNA, YNFKEQ. CDR3 amino acids: CASSLWDKEEGYTF. CDR3 DNA: TGTGCCAGCAGCCTATGGGACAAGGAGGAGGGCTACACCTTC.

V gene TRBV6-5 combines with J gene TRBJ2-1; 10 nucleotides match TRBD2. The CDR3 loop spans 15 amino acids. Germline V gives CDR1 MNHEY, CDR2 SVGAGI. V lost 5 bases and J lost 2; bases outside the gene matches: 3. CDR3 in DNA: TGTGCCAGCAGTATCCTAGCGGGAGCCTACAATGAGCAGTTCTTC. Its translation: CASSILAGAYNEQFF.

The rearrangement uses TRBV27 and TRBJ2-1; TRBD1 matches at 7 bases. The CDR3 runs 13 residues. Trimming removed 3 bases from V and 13 bases from J; junction bases left unmatched: 9. Germline V gene sequence: CDR1 MNHEY, CDR2 SMNVEV (reference sequence). The CDR3 DNA reads TGTGCCAGCAGTTTTACAGATCAGGGGGTCCAGTTCTTC. It yields the protein CASSFTDQGVQFF.

CDR3 nucleotides: TGTGCCAGCAGCCAAGTCTACAGGGTGTCCTACGAGCAGTACTTC. It yields the protein CASSQVYRVSYEQYF. The chain joins TRBV14 to TRBJ2-7; tentative D call: TRBD1 (6 bases). This CDR3 contains 15 residues. Germline V gene data show CDR1 as SGHDN and CDR2 as FVKESK. V lost 1 base to trimming and J lost 1 base, with 11 bases between them. The variable domain in full, with the rest retrieved from reference TRBV14 and TRBJ2-7, is EAGVTQFPSHSVIEKGQTVTLRCDPISGHDNLYWYRRVMGKEIKFLLHFVKESKQDESGMPNNRFLAERTGGTYSTLKVQPAELEDSGVYFCASSQVYRVSYEQYFGPGTRLTVT.

The chain employs TRBV27 and TRBJ1-1; 7 bases match TRBD1. The V and J ends lost 2 bases and 1 base, in that order; junction bases with no gene match: 4. The CDR3 extends over 15 amino acids. CDR1 and CDR2 from the germline V gene are MNHEY and SMNVEV (reference sequence). CDR3 in amino acids: CASSLRQGKNTEAFF. Written as DNA, the CDR3 is TGTGCCAGCAGTTTAAGACAGGGAAAGAACACTGAAGCTTTCTTT.

V and J are TRBV5-4 and TRBJ2-3; 7 bases agree with TRBD1. Germline V gene data show CDR1 as SGHNT and CDR2 as YYREEE (reference sequence). The CDR3 extends over 14 amino acids. V was pared by 4 bases and J by 5 bases, with 7 bases of the junction left unmatched. DNA for the CDR3: TGTGCCAGCAGCCGACGAGGGGGCGAAGATACGCAGTATTTT. It encodes CASSRRGGEDTQYF.

There are a few counts of this clone. The chain carries TRBV5-5 and TRBJ2-2; 7 nucleotides agree with TRBD1. Trimming took 4 bases from V and 1 from J; bases not matched to a gene: 10. Germline lookup yields CDR1 SGHKS and CDR2 YYEKEE (reference sequence). CDR3 length equals 17 residues. In DNA, the CDR3 is TGTGCCAGCAGCCTCATTCCGGGACAGTTGAACACCGGGGAGCTGTTTTTT. It codes for CASSLIPGQLNTGELFF. Complete variable domain (other parts from reference TRBV5-5 and TRBJ2-2): DAGVTQSPTHLIKTRGQQVTLRCSPISGHKSVSWYQQVLGQGPQFIFQYYEKEERGRGNFPDRFSARQFPNYSSELNVNALLLGDSALYLCASSLIPGQLNTGELFFGEGSRLTVL.

The genes are TRBV11-2 and TRBJ1-1; possible D gene TRBD1, 6 bases. The CDR3 loop spans 13 amino acids. The germline V gene encodes CDR1 SGHAT and CDR2 FQNNGV. Trimming removed 1 base at V and 8 bases at J, with 11 bases between. CDR3 residues: CASSLVQGREAFF. As DNA, the CDR3 is TGTGCCAGCAGCTTAGTCCAGGGGCGAGAAGCTTTCTTT.

The chain couples TRBV6-6 to TRBJ1-2, with D maybe TRBD1 (5 bases). V lost 0 bases and J 8 bases, leaving 13 bases between the germline ends. The CDR3 length is 14 residues. Germline-derived CDR1 and CDR2 are MNHNY and SVGAGI (reference sequence). CDR3 nucleotides: TGTGCCAGCAGTTACTCGGGACGGGAGGGGGGCTACACCTTC. It encodes CASSYSGREGGYTF.

CDR3: CAISESSGQGPAEQYF. The CDR3 DNA sequence: TGTGCCATCAGTGAGTCTTCCGGACAGGGGCCGGCGGAGCAGTACTTC. V usage is TRBV10-3 and J usage is TRBJ2-7, with TRBD1 matching over 9 bases. The CDR3 spans 16 residues. The trim removed 0 bases at V and 7 bases at J, leaving 10 bases unmatched. Germline CDR1 and CDR2: ENHRY and SYGVKD.

The chain's CDR3 is CATTGTGGTNTEAFF. CDR3 sequence (DNA): TGTGCCACGACCGGGACAGGGGGAACGAACACTGAAGCTTTCTTT. V usage is TRBV7-9 and J usage is TRBJ1-1; 11 positions match TRBD1. There are 15 residues in the CDR3. Germline V gene lookup returns CDR1 SEHNR and CDR2 FQNEAQ (reference sequence). With 10 bases clipped from V and 1 base from J, the junction kept 8 bases outside the gene matches.

The rearrangement links TRBV27 to TRBJ1-1; 7 bases agree with TRBD1. V was clipped by 6 bases and J by 0 bases; unmatched bases: 13. Per germline, CDR1 MNHEY and CDR2 SMNVEV (reference sequence). The CDR3 is 17 residues long. CDR3 in DNA: TGTGCCAGCAGCCGTATCCCGGGACAGATCGTGAACACTGAAGCTTTCTTT. Protein sequence: CASSRIPGQIVNTEAFF.

The chain carries TRBV19 and TRBJ1-5, with D possibly TRBD1 on 5 matching bases. V gave up 1 base and J gave up 6 bases, with 13 bases separating them. The CDR3 spans 15 residues. Germline values: CDR1 LNHDA, CDR2 SQIVND (reference sequence). The chain's CDR3 is CASSIAARVTQPQHF. The CDR3 coding sequence is TGTGCCAGTAGTATAGCGGCCAGGGTGACTCAGCCCCAGCATTTT.

For the CDR3, the DNA is TGTGCCAGCAGCCAGGGACTAGCGGGAGGTCAGTATTTT. Encoded protein: CASSQGLAGGQYF. The chain uses TRBV9 and TRBJ2-3, with 15 bases aligning to TRBD2. Germline CDR1 reads SGDLS; CDR2 reads YYNGEE. J lost 12 bases, V lost 4 bases, and 3 bases had no gene match. The CDR3 length is 13 residues.

In DNA form, the CDR3 reads TGCAGCGTCCCTTGGGTCCCAGGGGGCGGCACTGAAGCTTTCTTT. Protein: CSVPWVPGGGTEAFF. J is TRBJ1-1 and V is TRBV29-1; 8 bases align to TRBD1. V was clipped by 6 bases and J by 4 bases; unmatched bases: 13. This CDR3 is 15 amino acids long. Germline V gene data show CDR1 as SQVTM and CDR2 as ANQGSEA.

The V call is TRBV7-2, the J call TRBJ2-1; TRBD1 aligns across 9 bases. The J segment lost 4 bases and the V segment lost 7 bases, leaving 8 bases of the junction unmatched. CDR1 SGHTA and CDR2 FQGNSA come from the germline V gene. CDR3 length: 15 amino acids. The DNA of the CDR3 is TGTGCCAGCACCCTACAGGGGGCGCCTTACAATGAGCAGTTCTTC. Translation: CASTLQGAPYNEQFF.

The chain combines TRBV5-6 with TRBJ1-5; no clear D. This CDR3 spans 15 amino acids. V was trimmed by 5 bases and J by 0 bases, leaving 12 bases between them. From germline, CDR1 is SGHDT and CDR2 YYEEEE. The CDR3 sequence: CASSSGVYSNQPQHF. The CDR3 nucleotides are TGTGCCAGCAGTTCCGGGGTCTATAGCAATCAGCCCCAGCATTTT.

Here the CDR3 reads CASSNPGAASYNEQFF. The CDR3 nucleotides read TGTGCCAGCAGCAATCCGGGAGCGGCTTCCTACAATGAGCAGTTCTTC. The chain combines TRBV5-6 with TRBJ2-1; tentative D call: TRBD2 (6 bases). The CDR3 length is 16 residues. V lost 4 bases and J 1 base, leaving 15 bases between the germline ends. Germline CDR1 SGHDT, CDR2 YYEEEE.

This clone was counted only a few times. CDR3 residues: CASSWEGNGYTF. The CDR3 nucleotides read TGTGCCAGCAGCTGGGAGGGGAACGGCTACACCTTC. J is TRBJ1-2 and V is TRBV11-2, with D perhaps matching TRBD1 (5 bases). Germline V CDR1 and CDR2: SGHAT, FQNNGV. Trimming left V 4 bases short and J 8 bases short, with 11 bases between. The CDR3 is made up of 12 amino acids.

The V and J genes are TRBV7-9 and TRBJ1-2; maybe TRBD1 (6 bases). Germline V gene sequence: CDR1 SEHNR, CDR2 FQNEAQ (reference sequence). The CDR3 has 14 residues. The V gene lost 8 bases and the J gene lost 3 bases, with 16 bases spanning the gap. The CDR3, as DNA: TGTGCCAGCCGCCGGGTCGGGGGGCACTATGGCTACACCTTC. Protein product: CASRRVGGHYGYTF.